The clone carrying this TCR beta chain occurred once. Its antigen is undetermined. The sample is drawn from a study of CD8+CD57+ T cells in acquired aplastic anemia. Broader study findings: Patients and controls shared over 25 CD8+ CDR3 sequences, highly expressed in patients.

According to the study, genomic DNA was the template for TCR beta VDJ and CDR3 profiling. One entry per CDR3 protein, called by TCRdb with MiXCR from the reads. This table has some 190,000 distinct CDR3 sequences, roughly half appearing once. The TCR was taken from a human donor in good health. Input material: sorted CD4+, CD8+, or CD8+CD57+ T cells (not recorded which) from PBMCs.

Here the CDR3 DNA reads TGTGCCACCAGCAGCCCCGGACAGGGAAGGGACATTCAGTACTTC. Its protein product is CATSSPGQGRDIQYF. V gene TRBV15 combines with J gene TRBJ2-4; 8 bases are a match to TRBD1. This CDR3 comprises 15 residues. V gave up 3 bases and J gave up 8 bases; unmatched junction bases: 9. The germline CDR1 and CDR2 sequences are LNHNV and YYDKDF (reference sequence).